A single sample gave rise to the 26 T cell receptor beta chains below, sequenced in a study of blood T cell repertoires in COVID-19. Using immunoSEQ multiplex PCR, the repertoire was profiled, and TCRdb retains in-frame clones only, with some absent. Counted here are about 480,000 clones, 85% to 90% occurring once; the ten biggest clones make up about 1.7%. The material sequenced was PBMCs or T cells enriched from blood (not recorded which). The receptors come from a woman aged 40 to 55 who had recovered from COVID-19.

The V and J genes are TRBV27 and TRBJ1-5; maybe TRBD1 (6 bases). CDR1 is MNHEY and CDR2 is SMNVEV in the germline V gene (reference sequence). The ends were cut back, 6 bases at V and 7 bases at J, with 16 bases in the middle. The CDR3 is 14 amino acids. The CDR3 nucleotides read TGTGCCAGCAGCGACAGGTCCTGGCGCCAGCCCCAGCATTTT. The encoded protein is CASSDRSWRQPQHF.

The chain joins TRBV6-2 or TRBV6-3 to TRBJ1-4, with D perhaps TRBD1 (6 bases). This CDR3 spans 17 amino acids. Trimming took 5 bases from V and 0 from J, leaving 16 bases between them. Germline CDR1 reads MNHEY; CDR2 reads SVGEGT. In DNA, the CDR3 is TGTGCCAGCAGTCCCCGGACAGAGAAAACAACTAATGAAAAACTGTTTTTT. Amino acids: CASSPRTEKTTNEKLFF.

The chain couples TRBV7-8 to TRBJ2-1, with 7 bases aligning to TRBD1. V lost 5 bases to trimming and J lost 10 bases; unmatched junction nucleotides: 8. The length of the CDR3 is 13 residues. From germline, CDR1 is SGHVS and CDR2 FQNEAQ. The chain's CDR3 is CASSPRLGGEQFF. CDR3 nucleotide sequence: TGTGCCAGCAGCCCCCGTCTAGGGGGCGAGCAGTTCTTC.

V usage is TRBV5-1 and J usage is TRBJ2-7; TRBD2 matches at 9 bases. V was clipped by 0 bases and J by 5 bases; unmatched bases: 12. CDR1 and CDR2 from the germline V gene are SGHRS and YFSETQ. The CDR3 totals 17 residues. The CDR3 DNA sequence: TGCGCCAGCAGCTTGGGGGGGGCCGGGACTAGCTGGCACGAGCAGTACTTC. It codes for CASSLGGAGTSWHEQYF.

In its sample, this clone was seen a few times. The chain links TRBV13 to TRBJ2-1; D is unclear. Germline CDR1 is PRHDT and CDR2 is FYEKMQ (reference sequence). The ends were cut back, 0 bases at V and 3 bases at J, with 6 bases in the middle. This CDR3 has 14 amino acids. The CDR3 DNA sequence: TGTGCCAGCAGCTTAGGGGTCAGCTACAATGAGCAGTTCTTC. Translating it yields CASSLGVSYNEQFF.

This rearrangement joins TRBV19 to TRBJ2-5; 7 bases fit TRBD1. V trimming: 3 bases; J trimming: 3 bases; junction bases outside the gene matches: 4. Germline CDR1 is LNHDA and CDR2 is SQIVND (reference sequence). The CDR3 runs to 14 residues. This CDR3 is CASSIQTGKETQYF. CDR3 DNA sequence: TGTGCCAGTAGTATCCAGACAGGGAAAGAGACCCAGTACTTC.

The chain joins TRBV18 to TRBJ2-1; 7 bases match TRBD2. Losses at the gene ends were 2 bases for V and 5 bases for J; bases not matched to a gene: 9. The CDR3 length is 16 residues. CDR1 is KGHSH and CDR2 is LQKENI in the germline V gene. CDR3 region: CASSPGSAGANNEQFF. DNA for the CDR3: TGTGCCAGCTCACCAGGTTCTGCGGGAGCCAACAATGAGCAGTTCTTC.

DNA for the CDR3: TGCAGCGTTGCCTCGGGGGTAAATCAGCCCCAGCATTTT. Protein sequence: CSVASGVNQPQHF. V is TRBV29-1 and J is TRBJ1-5, with D perhaps matching TRBD1 (5 bases). Germline values: CDR1 SQVTM, CDR2 ANQGSEA. The CDR3 totals 13 residues. With 4 bases removed from V and 4 bases from J, the gap between germline ends came to 11 bases.

The chain employs TRBV19 and TRBJ2-7, with D hard to call. The germline gives CDR1 LNHDA, CDR2 SQIVND (reference sequence). The CDR3 is 14 residues long. The V end was cut by 3 bases, the J end by 3 bases, with 12 bases between. Written as DNA, the CDR3 is TGTGCCAGTAGTATTCCAGGAACCTACTACGAGCAGTACTTC. The encoded protein is CASSIPGTYYEQYF.

V gene TRBV18 combines with J gene TRBJ2-7; 7 bases align to TRBD1. V was clipped by 3 bases and J by 1 base; unmatched bases: 3. This CDR3 spans 14 amino acids. Germline CDR1 KGHSH, CDR2 LQKENI. The CDR3 coding sequence is TGTGCCAGCTCACCCGGGACAGAGTCCTACGAGCAGTACTTC. It translates to CASSPGTESYEQYF.

The chain joins TRBV6-6 to TRBJ2-3; TRBD1 matches 7 bases. Germline trimming cut 6 bases from V and 5 bases from J; bases unmatched to any gene: 5. Germline V lookup: CDR1 MNHNY, CDR2 SVGAGI (reference sequence). The CDR3 covers 13 residues. As DNA, the CDR3 is TGTGCCAGCAGAACAGGACAGGTAGATACGCAGTATTTT. This sequence encodes CASRTGQVDTQYF.

This sequence joins TRBV19 and TRBJ1-3; D ambiguous. V lost 7 bases and J 0 bases, leaving 16 bases between the germline ends. Germline values: CDR1 LNHDA, CDR2 SQIVND (reference sequence). The CDR3 is 16 residues long. CDR3 sequence reads: CASTRRHGDSGNTIYF. The CDR3 DNA sequence: TGTGCCAGTACTCGGAGACACGGGGACTCTGGAAACACCATATATTTT.

This chain connects TRBV6-5 to TRBJ2-7, with D perhaps matching TRBD2 (5 bases). CDR3 length equals 15 residues. CDR1 and CDR2 (germline): MNHEY, SVGAGI. The V end lost 2 bases, the J end lost 6 bases, and 17 bases lay between the germline ends. CDR3 region: CASSYVAGKGGEQYF. The CDR3 DNA reads as TGTGCCAGCAGTTACGTAGCAGGCAAAGGAGGCGAGCAGTACTTC.

This rearrangement joins TRBV4-3 to TRBJ2-7; 7 bases align to TRBD1. Germline CDR1 LGHNA, CDR2 YSLEER. The CDR3 has 16 residues. Trimming removed 1 base from V and 2 bases from J; junction bases left unmatched: 8. The CDR3 loop is CASSQGWPGQPYEQYF. The CDR3 DNA reads TGCGCCAGCAGCCAAGGGTGGCCGGGACAGCCCTACGAGCAGTACTTC.

This clone was counted a single time. The junction departs from the called germline gene at one end, perhaps through a read error. The chain is built from TRBV7-9 and TRBJ1-1; D call uncertain. Germline values: CDR1 SEHNR, CDR2 FQNEAQ (reference sequence). The CDR3 extends over 12 amino acids. The CDR3 nucleotides are TGTGCCAGCAGCTTAGAACGGGGAACCCCGGTCTTT. Residues: CASSLERGTPVF.

With regard to this clone: At the DNA level, this CDR3 is encoded by other sequences in the same sample as well. The gene calls are TRBV7-9 and TRBJ2-1; D might be TRBD2 (6 bases). Germline V gene sequence: CDR1 SEHNR, CDR2 FQNEAQ (reference sequence). The CDR3 has 15 amino acids. V dropped 5 bases and J dropped 1 base, with 12 bases sitting between them. CDR3 residues: CASSPSGSSYNEQFF. As DNA, the CDR3 is TGTGCCAGCAGCCCCAGCGGGTCATCCTACAATGAGCAGTTCTTC.

The J gene is TRBJ1-1, the V gene TRBV29-1; D may be TRBD1 (5 bases). Germline V gene data show CDR1 as SQVTM and CDR2 as ANQGSEA. V was cut by 6 bases and J by 6 bases, with 20 bases left in between. The CDR3 is 14 residues long. The CDR3 loop is CSVKFLGTIAEAFF. CDR3 sequence (DNA): TGCAGCGTAAAGTTTTTAGGGACTATAGCTGAAGCTTTCTTT.

The V call is TRBV25-1, the J call TRBJ1-3, with D unresolved. Germline V CDR1 and CDR2: MGHDK, SYGVNS. CDR3 length: 16 amino acids. Trimming left V 1 base short and J 0 bases short, with 10 bases between. CDR3 sequence reads: CASSESRMSSGNTIYF. The CDR3 coding sequence is TGTGCCAGCAGTGAATCCCGCATGAGCTCTGGAAACACCATATATTTT.

CDR3 residues: CASSVYFGGRGRGTEAFF. The CDR3 nucleotides are TGTGCCAGCAGTGTTTATTTTGGGGGCAGGGGGCGCGGGACTGAAGCTTTCTTT. The chain joins TRBV6-1 to TRBJ1-1; 8 nucleotides match TRBD1. J was trimmed by 5 bases and V by 4 bases; bases with no gene match: 18. The CDR3 runs 18 residues. Germline V gene lookup returns CDR1 MNHNS and CDR2 SASEGT.

The V gene is TRBV4-3, the J gene TRBJ2-1; 7 bases agree with TRBD2. Losses at the gene ends were 3 bases for V and 4 bases for J; bases not matched to a gene: 6. This CDR3 comprises 15 residues. Germline V gives CDR1 LGHNA, CDR2 YSLEER. The CDR3 here is CASSQREWGYNEQFF. CDR3 in DNA: TGCGCCAGCAGCCAGCGGGAGTGGGGATACAATGAGCAGTTCTTC.

The V gene is TRBV29-1, the J gene TRBJ1-1; D remains unclear. Germline V gives CDR1 SQVTM, CDR2 ANQGSEA. V was pared by 2 bases and J by 11 bases, with 15 bases between. The CDR3 is 12 amino acids. CDR3: CSVESRPSAAFF. The CDR3 nucleotides are TGCAGCGTTGAATCGCGGCCATCGGCGGCTTTCTTT.

The chain recombines TRBV11-2 with TRBJ1-1, with D possibly matching TRBD1 (5 bases). There are 17 residues in the CDR3. The V gene's germline CDR1 is SGHAT and CDR2 FQNNGV. V was clipped by 6 bases and J by 0 bases, with 20 bases between them. CDR3 DNA sequence: TGTGCCAGCAGTTGGGAGGGGAGGTCGGAGATGAACACTGAAGCTTTCTTT. This sequence encodes CASSWEGRSEMNTEAFF.

V usage is TRBV4-1 and J usage is TRBJ1-6; TRBD1 matches 9 bases. With V trimmed by 4 bases and J by 9 bases, 4 bases remained unmatched. Germline V gene sequence: CDR1 MGHRA, CDR2 YSYEKL. There are 14 residues in the CDR3. CDR3 nucleotide sequence: TGCGCCAGCAGCCTCGGACAGGGGATTTCACCCCTCCACTTT. Translating gives CASSLGQGISPLHF.

This CDR3 reads CASSFRDQPQHF. The CDR3, as DNA: TGTGCCAGTAGTTTCCGGGATCAGCCCCAGCATTTT. This chain joins TRBV19 and TRBJ1-5; unclear D gene. Germline V lookup: CDR1 LNHDA, CDR2 SQIVND (reference sequence). Between the trimmed V and J ends, which lost 5 bases and 5 bases, there was a span of 7 bases. The CDR3 sequence is 12 residues long.

The chain employs TRBV10-1 and TRBJ2-1; 7 bases are a match to TRBD2. Trimming cost V 1 base and J 10 bases; bases outside gene matches: 7. In germline, CDR1 is WNHNN, CDR2 SYGVQD (reference sequence). The CDR3 totals 14 residues. DNA of the CDR3: TGCGCCAGCAGTGAGTTGGGAGGGTCAGGGGAGCAGTTCTTC. It translates to CASSELGGSGEQFF.

The chain joins TRBV7-2 to TRBJ2-1; D may be TRBD1 (5 bases). CDR1 and CDR2 from the germline V gene are SGHTA and FQGNSA. V dropped 1 base and J dropped 9 bases, with 7 bases sitting between them. The CDR3 has 12 residues. CDR3 sequence (DNA): TGTGCCAGCAGCTTAGGGGGCGGTGAGCAGTTCTTC. It translates to CASSLGGGEQFF.